These 4 T cell receptor beta chains were sequenced from one sample in a study of CD8+ T cells in alopecia areata. Following extraction, RNA underwent reverse transcription to cDNA, which served as the sequencing template. Data came from immunoSEQ multiplex PCR; TCRdb stores just in-frame clones and leaves some out. The sample has roughly 180,000 clones; 45% to 75% are singletons. Sample treatment: oral pan-JAK inhibitor, 5-10 mg twice daily. The sequenced sample was CD4+ T cells sorted from blood, obtained at week 4, from a patient treated with tofacitinib. The receptors shown here come from a human donor with alopecia areata.

V is TRBV29-1 and J is TRBJ1-3; D is perhaps TRBD1 (5 bases). V lost 6 bases and J lost 0, with 6 bases in between. CDR1 and CDR2 from the germline V gene are SQVTM and ANQGSEA. The CDR3 contains 12 residues. CDR3 DNA sequence: TGCAGCGTGGGGACCTCTGGAAACACCATATATTTT. Translation: CSVGTSGNTIYF.

V is TRBV2 and J is TRBJ2-3; the match to TRBD1 covers 7 bases. The germline gives CDR1 SNHLY, CDR2 FYNNEI. The CDR3 is 17 residues long. The V and J ends lost 6 bases and 3 bases, in that order; junction bases with no gene match: 15. The CDR3 is CASRTGESLHLTDTQYF. Here the CDR3 DNA reads TGTGCCAGCAGAACAGGGGAATCCCTTCACTTGACAGATACGCAGTATTTT. Full variable domain (outside the CDR3, taken from reference TRBV2 and TRBJ2-3): EPEVTQTPSHQVTQMGQEVILRCVPISNHLYFYWYRQILGQKVEFLVSFYNNEISEKSEIFDDQFSVERPDGSNFTLKIRSTKLEDSAMYFCASRTGESLHLTDTQYFGPGTRLTVL.

This clone turned up a few times. V gene TRBV29-1 combines with J gene TRBJ2-3; TRBD2 is a possible D gene (5 bases). V lost 5 bases and J lost 1, with 13 bases in between. This CDR3 region has 14 residues. CDR1 SQVTM and CDR2 ANQGSEA come from the germline V gene. CDR3 residues: CSVPTLRGTDTQYF. CDR3 sequence (DNA): TGCAGCGTTCCAACTCTGAGGGGCACAGATACGCAGTATTTT.

V usage is TRBV25-1 and J usage is TRBJ1-2; 7 nucleotides align to TRBD1. There are 13 residues in the CDR3. Germline lookup yields CDR1 MGHDK and CDR2 SYGVNS. V shed 2 bases and J 6 bases; nucleotides not matched to a gene: 3. The CDR3 is CASSEPGGHGYTF. The CDR3 DNA is TGTGCCAGCAGTGAACCAGGGGGTCATGGCTACACCTTC.